This paragraph reports one T cell receptor (beta chain). This sample was included in a study of technical replicates of blood from four donors. The protocol was immunoSEQ multiplex PCR, while the TCRdb copy is restricted to in-frame clones and leaves out a portion. The table lists roughly 90,000 clones, about nine tenths of them singletons. V shed 1 base and J 4 bases; nucleotides not matched to a gene: 14. CDR1 MNHNS and CDR2 SASEGT come from the germline V gene. The length of the CDR3 is 19 residues. The sequence came from a human donor in good health. The sample comprised T cells isolated from PBMCs. This chain uses TRBV6-1 with TRBJ2-3, with 10 nucleotides matching TRBD1. CDR3 protein: CASSEEIVGRQGAPDTQYF. CDR3 DNA: TGTGCCAGCAGTGAAGAAATTGTAGGGAGACAGGGGGCCCCAGATACGCAGTATTTT.